The sample holds many counts of the clone carrying this T cell receptor beta chain. TCRdb redid the calling of the RACE reads with MiXCR, one entry per CDR3 protein. The sample lists roughly 88,000 distinct CDR3 sequences, approximately 9.9% occurring once. The data were obtained in a study of human T cells and chemical hapten exposure. Stated time point: pre-sensitization, week 0. Described treatment: therapeutic diphenylcyclopropenone sensitization with weekly scalp DPC. V lost 6 bases, J lost 2 bases, and 7 bases stayed unmatched. The germline V gene has CDR1 MNHEY and CDR2 SMNVEV (reference sequence). The CDR3 runs 16 residues.

This material consisted of whole blood, taken in connection with sensitization to the hapten diphenylcyclopropenone (DPC). The genes are TRBV27 and TRBJ2-3; 11 bases agree with TRBD1. This sequence was found in a woman aged 40 to 50 with alopecia areata. Some clones in this sample may be carry-over from other donors' samples. CDR3 sequence: CASRPGQGVHTDTQYF. The CDR3 region has the DNA TGTGCCAGCAGACCGGGACAGGGGGTACACACAGATACGCAGTATTTT.